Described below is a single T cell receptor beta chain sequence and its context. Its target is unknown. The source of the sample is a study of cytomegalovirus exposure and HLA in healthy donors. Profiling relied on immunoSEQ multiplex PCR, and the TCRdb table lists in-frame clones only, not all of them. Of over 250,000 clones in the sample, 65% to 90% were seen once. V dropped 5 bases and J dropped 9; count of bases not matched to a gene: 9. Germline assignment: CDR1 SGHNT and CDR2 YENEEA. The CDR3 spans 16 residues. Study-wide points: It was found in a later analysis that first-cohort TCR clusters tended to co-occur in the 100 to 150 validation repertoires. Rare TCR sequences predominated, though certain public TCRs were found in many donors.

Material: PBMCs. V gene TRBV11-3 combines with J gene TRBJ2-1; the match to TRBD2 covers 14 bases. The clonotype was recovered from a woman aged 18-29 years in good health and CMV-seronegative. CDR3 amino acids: CASSGGTSGSVFEQFF. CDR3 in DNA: TGTGCCAGCAGCGGGGGGACTAGCGGGAGCGTATTTGAGCAGTTCTTC.